This T cell receptor beta chain is from a study of T cells in Graves' hyperthyroidism and ophthalmopathy. Study results and caveats: The authors' 13 V-J model separated ophthalmopathy from stable hyperthyroidism.

Amplified regions were TCR beta CDR3 sequences from RNA transcripts. The TCR CDR3 was amplified in a first-round RT-PCR using the HTBI primer set. TCRdb re-called the multiplex PCR reads through MiXCR, storing one row per CDR3 protein. The table shows roughly 500,000 distinct CDR3 sequences, with over 45% occurring only once. Remarks on this clonotype: Its antigen is unknown.

The CDR3 runs 10 residues. Trimming cost V 6 bases and J 10 bases, with 10 bases left between them. Germline CDR1 MNHEY, CDR2 SVGAGI. This sequence originates from an adult woman with Graves' disease, either hyperthyroidism or ophthalmopathy (not recorded which). The sample taken for sequencing was peripheral blood or thyroid tissue (not recorded which). The chain links TRBV6-5 to TRBJ2-7, with D unresolved. The CDR3 region is CASRPARQYF. DNA for the CDR3: TGTGCCAGCAGGCCCGCGAGACAGTACTTC.